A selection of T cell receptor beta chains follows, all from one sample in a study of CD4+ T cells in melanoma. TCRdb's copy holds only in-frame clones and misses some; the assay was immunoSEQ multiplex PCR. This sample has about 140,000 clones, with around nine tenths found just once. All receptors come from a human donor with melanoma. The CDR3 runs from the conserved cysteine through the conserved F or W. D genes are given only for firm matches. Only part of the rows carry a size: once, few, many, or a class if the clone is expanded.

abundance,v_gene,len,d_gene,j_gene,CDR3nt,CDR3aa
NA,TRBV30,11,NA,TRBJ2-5,TGTGCCTGGAGTCACACAGGGTTTCCATACTTC,CAWSHTGFPYF
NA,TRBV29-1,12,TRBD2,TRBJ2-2,TGCAGCCCCGAGTGGGGGGGCGGGGAGCTGTTTTTT,CSPEWGGGELFF
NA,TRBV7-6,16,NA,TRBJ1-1,TGTGCCAGCAGCCGACCGACCGGGACGGCGAACACTGAAGCTTTCTTT,CASSRPTGTANTEAFF
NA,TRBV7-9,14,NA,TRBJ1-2,TGTGCCAGCAGCTTAACCGCCGTCCTCTATGGCTACACCTTC,CASSLTAVLYGYTF
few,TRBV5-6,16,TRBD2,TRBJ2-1,TGTGCCAGCAGCTTCAACGGACTAGCGGGTTACAATGAGCAGTTCTTC,CASSFNGLAGYNEQFF
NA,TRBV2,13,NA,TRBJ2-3,TGTGCCAGCAAACAGGGGGGGGGAGATACGCAGTATTTT,CASKQGGGDTQYF
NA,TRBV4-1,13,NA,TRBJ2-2,TGCGCCAGCAGCCAAGTTCCCCCCGGGGAGCTGTTTTTT,CASSQVPPGELFF
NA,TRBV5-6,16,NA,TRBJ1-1,TGTGCCAGCAGCCCCCAACAGGGACTGATGAACACTGAAGCTTTCTTT,CASSPQQGLMNTEAFF
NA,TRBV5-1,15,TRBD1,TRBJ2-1,TGCGCCAGCAGCTTTGGGACAGGGACTACAATTGAGCAGTTCTTC,CASSFGTGTTIEQFF
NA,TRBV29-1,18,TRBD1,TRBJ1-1,TGCAGCGTTGAAGACGCCGGGACAGGGGGCGCGGGGGGGATTGAAGCTTTCTTT,CSVEDAGTGGAGGIEAFF
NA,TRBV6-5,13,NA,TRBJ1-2,TGTGCCAGCAGTAACGGACGGCACGCAGGCTACACCTTC,CASSNGRHAGYTF
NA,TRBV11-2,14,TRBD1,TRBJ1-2,TGTGCCAGCAGCTTAGGGACAGGGAACTATGGCTACACCTTC,CASSLGTGNYGYTF
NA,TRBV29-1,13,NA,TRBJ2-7,TGCAGCGTTGGCCTCGGGGCTTTTTCGGAGCAGTACTTC,CSVGLGAFSEQYF
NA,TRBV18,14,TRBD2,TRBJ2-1,TGTGCCAGCTCACCAGTAGGGACTAGCAATGAGCAGTTCTTC,CASSPVGTSNEQFF
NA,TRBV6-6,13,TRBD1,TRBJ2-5,TGTGCCAGCCTCCGGGACAGACAAGAGACCCAGTACTTC,CASLRDRQETQYF
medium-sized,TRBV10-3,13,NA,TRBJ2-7,TGTGCCATCAGTGCGAACGGAATGGGCGAGCAGTACTTC,CAISANGMGEQYF
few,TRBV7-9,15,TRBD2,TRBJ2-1,TGTGCCAGCAGCCCTGAAGCGGGGGTCTACAATGAGCAGTTCTTC,CASSPEAGVYNEQFF
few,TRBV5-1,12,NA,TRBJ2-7,TGCGCCAGCAGCTTCGGCGGACACGAGCAGTACTTC,CASSFGGHEQYF
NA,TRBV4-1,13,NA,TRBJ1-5,TGCGCCAGCAGCCAAGATGGGGCTCGACCCCAGCATTTT,CASSQDGARPQHF
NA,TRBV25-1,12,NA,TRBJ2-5,TGTGCCAGCAGTGAATATATAGAGACCCAGTACTTC,CASSEYIETQYF
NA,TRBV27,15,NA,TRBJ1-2,TGTGCCAGCAGTTTATCCCGGGGGGGAGCCGATGGCTACACCTTC,CASSLSRGGADGYTF
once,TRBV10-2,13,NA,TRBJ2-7,TGCGCCAGCAGGAGGGATGTGAACTACGAGCAGTACTTC,CASRRDVNYEQYF
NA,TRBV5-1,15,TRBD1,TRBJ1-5,TGCGCCAGCAGCTTGTCCGGACAGGGGTACCAGTCCCAGCATTTT,CASSLSGQGYQSQHF
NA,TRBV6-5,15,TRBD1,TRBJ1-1,TGTGCCAGCAGCCCCTCTGACAGGGGCGGCACTGAAGCTTTCTTT,CASSPSDRGGTEAFF
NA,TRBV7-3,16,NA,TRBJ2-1,TGTGCCAGCAGCTTAGGACTGTCCCCAAGACGGAATGAGCAGTTCTTC,CASSLGLSPRRNEQFF
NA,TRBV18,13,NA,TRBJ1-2,TGTGCCAGCTCACTAGGTCTTGGGGATGGCTACACCTTC,CASSLGLGDGYTF
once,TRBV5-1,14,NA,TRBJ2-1,TGCGCCAGCAGCTTGGGAGGCAGCTACAATGAGCAGTTCTTC,CASSLGGSYNEQFF
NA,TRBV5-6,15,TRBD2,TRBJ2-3,TGTGCCAGCAGCTTGGGTTCCAGCGGGGGGCGTACGCAGTATTTT,CASSLGSSGGRTQYF
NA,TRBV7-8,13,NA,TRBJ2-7,TGTGCCAGCAGCTTAAGTGGGCCCTACGAGCAGTACTTC,CASSLSGPYEQYF
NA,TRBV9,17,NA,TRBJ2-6,TGTGCCAGCAGCGTAGCCCACAGGGCTCCTGGGGCCAACGTCCTGACTTTC,CASSVAHRAPGANVLTF
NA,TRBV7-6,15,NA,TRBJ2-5,TGTGCCAGCAGCTTTGGTGGGGGATTCCAAGAGACCCAGTACTTC,CASSFGGGFQETQYF
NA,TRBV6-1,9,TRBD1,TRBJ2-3,TGTGCCAGCGGGGACAGGGCGGATTTT,CASGDRADF
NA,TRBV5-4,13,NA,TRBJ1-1,TGTGCCAGCAGCTTCAACGGGGGCACTGAAGCTTTCTTT,CASSFNGGTEAFF
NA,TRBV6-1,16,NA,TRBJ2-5,TGTGCCAGCAGTCAAGTCAGGCACAGAGGGCAAGAGACCCAGTACTTC,CASSQVRHRGQETQYF
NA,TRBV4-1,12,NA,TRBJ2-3,TGCGCCAGCAGCCAAGGCCCAGATACGCAGTATTTT,CASSQGPDTQYF
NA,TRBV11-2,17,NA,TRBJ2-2,TGTGCCAGCAGCAAACTAGGAAGCGGCGCGAACACCGGGGAGCTGTTTTTT,CASSKLGSGANTGELFF
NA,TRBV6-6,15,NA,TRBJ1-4,TGTGCCAGCAGCTACGCGGGACAAGCGAATGAAAAACTGTTTTTT,CASSYAGQANEKLFF
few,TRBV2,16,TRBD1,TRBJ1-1,TGTGCCAGCAGGCGACAGGGAATCCTTGGCACTACTGAAGCTTTCTTT,CASRRQGILGTTEAFF
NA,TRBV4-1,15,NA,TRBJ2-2,TGCGCCAGCAGCCGAGAGGGTCGGGGCACCGGGGAGCTGTTTTTT,CASSREGRGTGELFF
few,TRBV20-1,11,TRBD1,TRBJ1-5,TGCAGTCCCCAGGGGGGCCAGCCCCAGCATTTT,CSPQGGQPQHF
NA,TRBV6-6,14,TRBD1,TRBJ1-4,TGTGCCAGCAGTTGGGACAGGCGATCTGAAAAACTGTTTTTT,CASSWDRRSEKLFF
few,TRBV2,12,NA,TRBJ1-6,TGTGCCAGCAGTGTGTGGTATCCACCCCTCCACTTT,CASSVWYPPLHF
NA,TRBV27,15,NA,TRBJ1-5,TGTGCCAGCAGTTTTTCAGGGTTGGGTGATCAGCCCCAGCATTTT,CASSFSGLGDQPQHF
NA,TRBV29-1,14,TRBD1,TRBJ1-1,TGCAGCGTTGGGATGACAGGGGGAAACACTGAAGCTTTCTTT,CSVGMTGGNTEAFF
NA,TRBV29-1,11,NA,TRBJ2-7,TGCAGCGTTTTGGGAGCGGGTGAGCAGTACTTC,CSVLGAGEQYF
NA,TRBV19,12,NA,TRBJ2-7,TGTGCCAGTAGTACGACGGGCGGCGAGCAGTACTTC,CASSTTGGEQYF
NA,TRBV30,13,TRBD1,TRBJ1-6,TGTGCCTGGAACGACAGGGATACCTCACCCCTCCACTTT,CAWNDRDTSPLHF
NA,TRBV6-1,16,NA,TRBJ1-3,TGTGCCAGCAGTGAAAGAGCAAGAGTCTCTGGAAACACCATATATTTT,CASSERARVSGNTIYF
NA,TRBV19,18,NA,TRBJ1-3,TGTGCCAGTAGTATCACGCGAAGCAGGGGAAGCACTGGAAACACCATATATTTT,CASSITRSRGSTGNTIYF
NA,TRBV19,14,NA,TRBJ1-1,TGTGCCAGTAGTTCGACCGAATGGGGAACTGAAGCTTTCTTT,CASSSTEWGTEAFF
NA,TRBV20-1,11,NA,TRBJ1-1,TGCAGTGCTACGGACGGCACTGAAGCTTTCTTT,CSATDGTEAFF